This TCR beta chain originates from a study of blood T cell repertoires in COVID-19. At the level of the study: Italy, Spain and the United States were the sources of the convalescent and acute COVID-19 samples. T cells, B-cell-depleted T cells, or PBMCs supplied cDNA or gDNA.

This clone was counted a few times. Per the authors' pipeline: How many nucleated cells were present was estimated from reference gene primer amplification. Here immunoSEQ multiplex PCR was the method, and the copy in TCRdb shows in-frame clones only, minus some. V and J calls and clone size are as listed in that table; D and trimming were resolved from the DNA. The profile shows about 170,000 clones, approximately 74% of them singletons. This CDR3 contains 17 residues. The V gene end was trimmed by 1 base and the J gene end by 4 bases; junction bases not matched to a gene: 8. Germline CDR1 is SGHNT and CDR2 is YYREEE (reference sequence).

The receptor comes from a woman of 80 years or more with acute or convalescent COVID-19. This chain links TRBV5-4 with TRBJ2-2, with 9 bases identical to TRBD1. The sequencing input was peripheral blood. The CDR3 bases are TGTGCCAGCAGCTTGCCCGGACAGGGGTCCTCCACCGGGGAGCTGTTTTTT. It codes for CASSLPGQGSSTGELFF.